This TCR beta chain was sequenced during a study of T cell responses to AZD1222 COVID-19 vaccine. Clones were read by immunoSEQ multiplex PCR, and TCRdb kept only the in-frame ones, dropping some. The sample holds fewer than 120,000 clones, around 89% seen once. The CDR3 contains 13 residues. The V gene's germline CDR1 is SGHNT and CDR2 YENEEA. With 1 base removed from V and 8 bases from J, the gap between germline ends came to 11 bases. The chain links TRBV11-3 to TRBJ1-1; a weak D match, TRBD1 (6 bases). This TCR came from an adult in good health. Sequencing was performed on peripheral blood, taken on day 0 of AZD1222 vaccination. The CDR3 sequence is CASSLGWGGEAFF. CDR3 in DNA: TGTGCCAGCAGCTTAGGTTGGGGGGGCGAAGCTTTCTTT.